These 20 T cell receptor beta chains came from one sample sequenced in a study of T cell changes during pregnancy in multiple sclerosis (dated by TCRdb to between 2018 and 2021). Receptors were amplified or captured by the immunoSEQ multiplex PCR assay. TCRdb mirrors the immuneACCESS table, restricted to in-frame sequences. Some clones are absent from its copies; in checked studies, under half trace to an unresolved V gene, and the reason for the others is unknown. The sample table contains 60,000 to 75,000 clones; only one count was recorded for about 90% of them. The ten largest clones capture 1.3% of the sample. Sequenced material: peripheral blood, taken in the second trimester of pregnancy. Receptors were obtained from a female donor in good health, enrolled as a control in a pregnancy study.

CDR3 nucleotide sequence: TGTGCCAGCAGCCTACGACTCCTCAGCTACAATGAGCAGTTCTTC. Translated, it gives CASSLRLLSYNEQFF. The chain uses TRBV5-7 and TRBJ2-1; D not resolved. TRBV5-7 is annotated as an ORF whose role is uncertain. This CDR3 is built from 15 residues. Trimming stripped 4 bases from V and 3 bases from J, with 14 bases between.

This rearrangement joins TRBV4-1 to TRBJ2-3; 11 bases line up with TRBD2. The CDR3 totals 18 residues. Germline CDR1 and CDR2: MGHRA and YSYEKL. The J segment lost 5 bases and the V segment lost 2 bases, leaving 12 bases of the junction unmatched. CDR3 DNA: TGCGCCAGCAGCCAATATTCCACTAGCGGGAGCGGCCAAGATACGCAGTATTTT. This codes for CASSQYSTSGSGQDTQYF.

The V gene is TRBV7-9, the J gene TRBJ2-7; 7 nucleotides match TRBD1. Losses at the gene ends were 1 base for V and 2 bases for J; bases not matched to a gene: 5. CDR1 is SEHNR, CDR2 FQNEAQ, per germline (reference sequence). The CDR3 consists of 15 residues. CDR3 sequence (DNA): TGTGCCAGCAGCTTAGTCCAGGGGGTGACCTACGAGCAGTACTTC. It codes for CASSLVQGVTYEQYF.

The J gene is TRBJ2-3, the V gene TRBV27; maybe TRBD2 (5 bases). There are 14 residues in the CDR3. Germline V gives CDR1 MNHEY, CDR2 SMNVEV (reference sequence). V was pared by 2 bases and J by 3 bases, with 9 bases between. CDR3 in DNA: TGTGCCAGCAGTTTACTCGGGGAGACAGATACGCAGTATTTT. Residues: CASSLLGETDTQYF.

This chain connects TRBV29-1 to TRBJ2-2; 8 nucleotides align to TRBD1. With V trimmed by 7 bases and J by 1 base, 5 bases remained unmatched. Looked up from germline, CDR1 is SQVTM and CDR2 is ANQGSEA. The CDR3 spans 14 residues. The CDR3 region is CSALDRGNTGELFF. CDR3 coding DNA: TGCAGCGCACTTGACAGGGGGAACACCGGGGAGCTGTTTTTT.

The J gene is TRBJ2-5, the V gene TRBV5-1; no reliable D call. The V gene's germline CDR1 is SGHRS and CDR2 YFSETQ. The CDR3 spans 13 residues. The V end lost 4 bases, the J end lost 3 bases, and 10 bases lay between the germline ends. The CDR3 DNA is TGCGCCAGCAGCGTTGGCATTGAAGAGACCCAGTACTTC. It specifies CASSVGIEETQYF. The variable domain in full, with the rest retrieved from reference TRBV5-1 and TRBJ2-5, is KAGVTQTPRYLIKTRGQQVTLSCSPISGHRSVSWYQQTPGQGLQFLFEYFSETQRNKGNFPGRFSGRQFSNSRSEMNVSTLELGDSALYLCASSVGIEETQYFGPGTRLLVL.

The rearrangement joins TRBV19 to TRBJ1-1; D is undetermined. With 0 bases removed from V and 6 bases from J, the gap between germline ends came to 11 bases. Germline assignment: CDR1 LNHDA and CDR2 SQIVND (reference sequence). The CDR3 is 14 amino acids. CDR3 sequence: CASSIDQSRSEAFF. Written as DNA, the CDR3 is TGTGCCAGTAGTATAGATCAAAGCCGATCTGAAGCTTTCTTT.

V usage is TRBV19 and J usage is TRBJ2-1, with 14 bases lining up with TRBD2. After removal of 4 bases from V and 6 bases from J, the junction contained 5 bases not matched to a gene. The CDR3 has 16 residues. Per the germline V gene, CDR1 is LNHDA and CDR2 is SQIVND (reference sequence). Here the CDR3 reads CASSTIGTSGGNEQFF. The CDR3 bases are TGTGCCAGTAGTACCATCGGGACTAGCGGGGGCAATGAGCAGTTCTTC.

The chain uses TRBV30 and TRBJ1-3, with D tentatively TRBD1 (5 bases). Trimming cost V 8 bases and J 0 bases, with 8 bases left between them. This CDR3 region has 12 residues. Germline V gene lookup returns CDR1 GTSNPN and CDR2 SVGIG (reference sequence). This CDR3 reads CAGGVSGNTIYF. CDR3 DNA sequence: TGTGCCGGGGGGGTCTCTGGAAACACCATATATTTT.

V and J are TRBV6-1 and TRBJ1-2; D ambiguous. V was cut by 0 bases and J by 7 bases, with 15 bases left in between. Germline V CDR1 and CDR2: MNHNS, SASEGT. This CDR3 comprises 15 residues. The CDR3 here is CASSEALSGAGGYTF. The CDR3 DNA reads TGTGCCAGCAGTGAAGCGCTTAGTGGCGCGGGTGGCTACACCTTC.

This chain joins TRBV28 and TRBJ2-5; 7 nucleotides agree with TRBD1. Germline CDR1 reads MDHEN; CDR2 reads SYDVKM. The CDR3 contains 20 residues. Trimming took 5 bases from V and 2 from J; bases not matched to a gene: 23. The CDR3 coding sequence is TGTGCCAGCAGTATCATTATGACCAGATCCGTAGGACAGGAGCAAGAGACCCAGTACTTC. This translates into CASSIIMTRSVGQEQETQYF.

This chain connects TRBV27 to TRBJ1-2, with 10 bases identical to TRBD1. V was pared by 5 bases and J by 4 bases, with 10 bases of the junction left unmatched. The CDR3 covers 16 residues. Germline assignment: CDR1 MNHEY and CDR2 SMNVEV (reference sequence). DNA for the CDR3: TGTGCCAGCAGTCTGGCCGGGACAGGGGTCGTCTATGGCTACACCTTC. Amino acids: CASSLAGTGVVYGYTF.

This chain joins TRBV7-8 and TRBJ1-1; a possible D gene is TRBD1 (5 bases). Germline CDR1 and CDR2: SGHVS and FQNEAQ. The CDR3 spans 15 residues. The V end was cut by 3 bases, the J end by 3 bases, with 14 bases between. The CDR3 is CASSFLGGVDTEAFF. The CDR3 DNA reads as TGTGCCAGCAGCTTCCTAGGAGGGGTGGACACTGAAGCTTTCTTT.

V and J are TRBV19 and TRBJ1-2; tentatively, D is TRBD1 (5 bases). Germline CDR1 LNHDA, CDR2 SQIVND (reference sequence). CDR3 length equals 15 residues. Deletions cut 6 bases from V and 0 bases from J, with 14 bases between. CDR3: CASSPSGTSNYGYTF. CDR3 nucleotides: TGTGCCAGTAGCCCCTCCGGGACTTCTAACTATGGCTACACCTTC.

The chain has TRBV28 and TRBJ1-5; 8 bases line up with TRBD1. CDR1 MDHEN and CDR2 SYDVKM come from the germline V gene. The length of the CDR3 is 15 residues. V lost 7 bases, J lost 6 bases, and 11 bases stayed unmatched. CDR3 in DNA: TGTGCCAGCACTTTCCGAGACAGGGGTGTTCAGCCCCAGCATTTT. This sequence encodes CASTFRDRGVQPQHF.

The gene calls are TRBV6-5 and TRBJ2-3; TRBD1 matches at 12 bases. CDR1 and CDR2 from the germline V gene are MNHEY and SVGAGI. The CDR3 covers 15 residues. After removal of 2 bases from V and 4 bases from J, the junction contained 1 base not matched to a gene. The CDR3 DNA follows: TGTGCCAGCAGTTACGGGACAGGGGGCGCAGATACGCAGTATTTT. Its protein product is CASSYGTGGADTQYF.

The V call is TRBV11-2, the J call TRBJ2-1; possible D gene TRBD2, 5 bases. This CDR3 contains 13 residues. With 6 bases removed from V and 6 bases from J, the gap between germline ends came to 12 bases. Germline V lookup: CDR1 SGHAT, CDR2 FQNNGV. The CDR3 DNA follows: TGTGCCAGCAGGACTCCGAGGGCCAATGAGCAGTTCTTC. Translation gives CASRTPRANEQFF.

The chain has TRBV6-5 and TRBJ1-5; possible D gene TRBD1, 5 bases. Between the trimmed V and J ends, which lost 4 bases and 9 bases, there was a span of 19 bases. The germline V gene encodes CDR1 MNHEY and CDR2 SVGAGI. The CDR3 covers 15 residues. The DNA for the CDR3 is TGTGCCAGCAGTTTGGCCGGGACTGACGTCGTGCCCCAGCATTTT. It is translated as CASSLAGTDVVPQHF.

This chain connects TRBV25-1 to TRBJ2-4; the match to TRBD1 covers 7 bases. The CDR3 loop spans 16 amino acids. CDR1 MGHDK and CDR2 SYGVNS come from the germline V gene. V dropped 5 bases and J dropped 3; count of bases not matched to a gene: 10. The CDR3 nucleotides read TGTGCCAGCAGTACGACAGGGTTCGGCGACAAAAACATTCAGTACTTC. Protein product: CASSTTGFGDKNIQYF.

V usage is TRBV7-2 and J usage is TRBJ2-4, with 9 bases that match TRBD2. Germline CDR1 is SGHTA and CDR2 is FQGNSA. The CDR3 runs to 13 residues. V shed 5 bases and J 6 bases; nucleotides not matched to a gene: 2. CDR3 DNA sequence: TGTGCCAGCAGCACGACTAGCGGAAACATTCAGTACTTC. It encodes CASSTTSGNIQYF.